This entry lists 17 T cell receptor beta chains sequenced from one sample in a study of human CD4 T cells and Enterobacteriaceae. Produced via immunoSEQ multiplex PCR; TCRdb's table is partial and in-frame only. Of 25,000 to 30,000 clones listed, roughly 80% are singletons. Sorting took every CD4+ cell except CD45RA+CCR7+CD95- naive cells, reaching over 95% purity. The sequenced sample was memory CD4+ T cells from blood. These receptors all stem from a human donor in good health.

This clone was counted a few times. The V call is TRBV6-1, the J call TRBJ1-1; D gene ambiguous. The germline CDR1 and CDR2 sequences are MNHNS and SASEGT. The CDR3 loop spans 15 amino acids. Trimming pared 3 bases from V and 4 bases from J, leaving 15 bases between. CDR3 in amino acids: CASSDLGEWGTEAFF. The CDR3 DNA reads TGTGCCAGCAGTGATCTTGGGGAGTGGGGCACTGAAGCTTTCTTT.

The chain couples TRBV5-5 to TRBJ1-3, with D uncertain. V dropped 0 bases and J dropped 0 bases, with 7 bases sitting between them. CDR1 is SGHKS, CDR2 YYEKEE, per germline (reference sequence). CDR3 length equals 15 residues. The CDR3 DNA sequence: TGTGCCAGCAGCTTGGAATGGAGCTCTGGAAACACCATATATTTT. It specifies CASSLEWSSGNTIYF. Filled out from reference TRBV5-5 and TRBJ1-3, the complete variable domain reads DAGVTQSPTHLIKTRGQQVTLRCSPISGHKSVSWYQQVLGQGPQFIFQYYEKEERGRGNFPDRFSARQFPNYSSELNVNALLLGDSALYLCASSLEWSSGNTIYFGEGSWLTVV.

This chain connects TRBV6-6 to TRBJ1-3; no reliable D call. The CDR3 spans 15 residues. Germline V gene data show CDR1 as MNHNY and CDR2 as SVGAGI (reference sequence). The V end lost 8 bases, the J end lost 0 bases, and 14 bases lay between the germline ends. CDR3 bases: TGTGCCAGCTCCCCCCCCCAATCCTCTGGAAACACCATATATTTT. Its translation is CASSPPQSSGNTIYF.

The chain carries TRBV28 and TRBJ1-2, with D unresolved. The CDR3 consists of 12 residues. In germline, CDR1 is MDHEN, CDR2 SYDVKM. Between the trimmed V and J ends, which lost 3 bases and 4 bases, there was a span of 6 bases. CDR3: CASSLVSYGYTF. In DNA, the CDR3 is TGTGCCAGCAGTTTGGTGAGCTATGGCTACACCTTC.

J is TRBJ1-2 and V is TRBV5-1, with 8 nucleotides matching TRBD1. V dropped 5 bases and J dropped 6; count of bases not matched to a gene: 9. CDR1 is SGHRS and CDR2 is YFSETQ in the germline V gene. The CDR3 is made up of 14 amino acids. The chain's CDR3 is CASRPGQGPDGYTF. The CDR3 nucleotides are TGCGCCAGCAGACCAGGACAGGGCCCTGATGGCTACACCTTC.

There are a few counts of this clone. As DNA, the CDR3 is TGTGCCTGGAGTGTTGTTCTCGGCAGGGGGCGATACGAGCAGTACTTC. It codes for CAWSVVLGRGRYEQYF. The chain is built from TRBV30 and TRBJ2-7, with 8 nucleotides matching TRBD1. The CDR3 is 16 amino acids. Germline V gene data show CDR1 as GTSNPN and CDR2 as SVGIG (reference sequence). The ends lost 0 bases at V and 4 bases at J; junction bases unmatched: 11.

The chain combines TRBV5-4 with TRBJ2-5; 11 bases agree with TRBD2. The germline V gene encodes CDR1 SGHNT and CDR2 YYREEE (reference sequence). This CDR3 comprises 18 residues. V lost 0 bases and J lost 4; bases outside the gene matches: 11. This CDR3 reads CASSLGSGTSGFLETQYF. The CDR3 nucleotides read TGTGCCAGCAGCTTGGGTTCGGGGACTAGCGGCTTCTTAGAGACCCAGTACTTC.

This chain uses TRBV29-1 with TRBJ1-4; D remains unclear. V lost 5 bases to trimming and J lost 3 bases, with 10 bases between them. This CDR3 spans 13 amino acids. Germline-derived CDR1 and CDR2 are SQVTM and ANQGSEA. CDR3 sequence (DNA): TGCAGCGTTCTGGGGATCTCTAATGAAAAACTGTTTTTT. It encodes CSVLGISNEKLFF.

V is TRBV2 and J is TRBJ1-5; the D gene is possibly TRBD1 (5 bases). The CDR3 runs to 15 residues. The V end lost 6 bases, the J end lost 0 bases, and 12 bases lay between the germline ends. Germline V gives CDR1 SNHLY, CDR2 FYNNEI. The CDR3 loop reads CASRRGGDSNQPQHF. CDR3 in DNA: TGTGCCAGCAGGCGGGGGGGAGATAGCAATCAGCCCCAGCATTTT.

The chain uses TRBV20-1 and TRBJ1-2; 10 bases align to TRBD1. CDR1 and CDR2 from the germline V gene are DFQATT and SNEGSKA (reference sequence). The CDR3 is made up of 11 amino acids. V lost 6 bases and J lost 8; bases outside the gene matches: 3. The CDR3 protein is CSAGTGVGYTF. CDR3 nucleotides: TGCAGTGCCGGGACAGGGGTAGGCTACACCTTC.

J is TRBJ2-5 and V is TRBV5-6; D is perhaps TRBD2 (5 bases). V lost 4 bases and J 0 bases, leaving 16 bases between the germline ends. CDR3 length: 16 residues. The germline CDR1 and CDR2 sequences are SGHDT and YYEEEE. The CDR3 DNA reads as TGTGCCAGCAGCCACCGTAGGACTCTGTACCAAGAGACCCAGTACTTC. This sequence encodes CASSHRRTLYQETQYF.

The chain uses TRBV29-1 and TRBJ2-1; 7 bases map to TRBD2. CDR1 is SQVTM and CDR2 is ANQGSEA in the germline V gene. CDR3 size: 14 residues. Trimming at V came to 7 bases and at J to 2 bases, leaving 8 bases not matched to a gene. CDR3 sequence (DNA): TGCAGCGCTCAAGCGGGACTGGCCTACAATGAGCAGTTCTTC. Translated, it gives CSAQAGLAYNEQFF.

V gene TRBV6-6 combines with J gene TRBJ2-2; the D is unclear. The V gene lost 6 bases and the J gene lost 0 bases, with 2 bases spanning the gap. CDR3 length equals 12 residues. The germline V gene encodes CDR1 MNHNY and CDR2 SVGAGI (reference sequence). The CDR3 region has the DNA TGTGCCAGCAGCACGAACACCGGGGAGCTGTTTTTT. Translating gives CASSTNTGELFF.

This clone was picked up a small number of times. The genes are TRBV6-1 and TRBJ2-1, with 9 bases that match TRBD1. J gave up 1 base and V 6 bases, and 4 bases lay outside the gene matches. Germline V CDR1 and CDR2: MNHNS, SASEGT. This CDR3 spans 15 amino acids. The CDR3 loop is CASRGQGRSYNEQFF. For the CDR3, the DNA is TGTGCCAGCAGAGGACAGGGGAGGTCCTACAATGAGCAGTTCTTC.

This clone showed up just once. The genes are TRBV5-1 and TRBJ1-2; D gene unclear. Germline V gives CDR1 SGHRS, CDR2 YFSETQ. Trimming stripped 1 base from V and 8 bases from J, with 12 bases between. This CDR3 spans 13 amino acids. CDR3 in DNA: TGCGCCAGCAGCTTGACGGACCTTAAAGGCTACACCTTC. This sequence encodes CASSLTDLKGYTF.

This sequence joins TRBV30 and TRBJ2-7, with D perhaps matching TRBD1 (6 bases). Germline CDR1 and CDR2: GTSNPN and SVGIG (reference sequence). V lost 0 bases to trimming and J lost 0 bases, with 9 bases between them. CDR3 length: 14 amino acids. The CDR3 sequence is CAWSVGQISYEQYF. As DNA, the CDR3 is TGTGCCTGGAGTGTAGGACAGATCTCCTACGAGCAGTACTTC.

This clone turned up a few times. The chain recombines TRBV25-1 with TRBJ2-2, with TRBD1 as a possible D gene (5 bases). The CDR3 runs to 16 residues. V lost 5 bases to trimming and J lost 3 bases, with 16 bases between them. Germline assignment: CDR1 MGHDK and CDR2 SYGVNS. In nucleotides, the CDR3 is TGTGCCAGCAGTCTGGCAGGGAAGCCCTACACCGGGGAGCTGTTTTTT. Translating it yields CASSLAGKPYTGELFF.